The table lists the clone carrying this TCR beta chain with a count of one. Its antigen remains unknown. These data are taken from a study of Ad26.COV2.S vaccination and SARS-CoV-2 variants. General study results and limits: Non-spike TCR breadth did not differ much between vaccine and placebo recipients.

The CDR3 is made up of 12 amino acids. Trimming left V 6 bases short and J 1 base short, with 3 bases between. Germline CDR1 MDHEN, CDR2 SYDVKM. Clones were read by immunoSEQ multiplex PCR, and TCRdb kept only the in-frame ones, dropping some. The repertoire holds about 350,000 clones, roughly nine tenths seen once, with approximately 5.9% in the top ten. Treatment noted: roughly 19 received Ad26.COV2.S at low or high dose, single or two shots; about 5 received placebo; per-sample allocation not given. Samples came from day 63 after the first vaccine or placebo injection. The source material was peripheral blood, sampled in a trial of Ad26.COV2.S vaccine versus placebo. The clonotype originates from a person between 18 and 65 years old who received the Ad26.COV2.S COVID-19 vaccine or a placebo. V and J are TRBV28 and TRBJ2-2; D unresolved. This chain's CDR3 is CASRENTGELFF. As DNA, the CDR3 is TGTGCCAGCAGGGAGAACACCGGGGAGCTGTTTTTT.